These 2 T cell receptor beta chains share one sample of origin, sequenced in a study of blood T cell repertoires in COVID-19. Clones were sequenced by immunoSEQ multiplex PCR, and TCRdb holds only the in-frame ones, with some missing. The sample holds approximately 260,000 clones; about 88% are singletons and the top ten take less than 4.5%. Sequences were obtained from peripheral blood. The receptors come from a man younger than 35 with active or convalescent COVID-19.

The rearrangement uses TRBV5-1 and TRBJ2-1, with 9 bases lining up with TRBD1. Germline V gene data show CDR1 as SGHRS and CDR2 as YFSETQ. The CDR3 has 14 residues. With 0 bases clipped from V and 10 bases from J, the junction kept 5 bases outside the gene matches. Here the CDR3 DNA reads TGCGCCAGCAGCTTGGGGACAGGGGCGGACGAGCAGTTCTTC. Translating it yields CASSLGTGADEQFF.

The chain carries TRBV19 and TRBJ1-6; no definite D call. The length of the CDR3 is 16 residues. The germline V gene encodes CDR1 LNHDA and CDR2 SQIVND (reference sequence). V lost 2 bases to trimming and J lost 0 bases, with 8 bases between them. The CDR3 is CASSISWSSYNSPLHF. CDR3 coding DNA: TGTGCCAGTAGTATATCCTGGAGCTCCTATAATTCACCCCTCCACTTT.